These 19 T cell receptor beta chains originate from one sample sequenced in a study of blood T cell repertoires in COVID-19. The table came from immunoSEQ multiplex PCR; TCRdb's copy has only in-frame clones and leaves some out. The sample gives more than 65,000 clones, approximately 80% of which show up once; about 5.6% is in the top ten. What was sequenced was peripheral blood. All receptors derive from a man aged 55-75 years with active or convalescent COVID-19.

V and J are TRBV2 and TRBJ1-1; D remains ambiguous. The CDR3 extends over 11 amino acids. The germline CDR1 and CDR2 sequences are SNHLY and FYNNEI. V lost 9 bases and J lost 3, with 8 bases in between. The CDR3: CARGDHTEAFF. The DNA for the CDR3 is TGTGCCAGAGGAGACCACACTGAAGCTTTCTTT.

The chain has TRBV4-2 and TRBJ1-2; 8 nucleotides line up with TRBD1. CDR3 length: 15 residues. Germline V CDR1 and CDR2: LGHNA, YNFKEQ. The V and J ends lost 0 bases and 8 bases, in that order; junction bases with no gene match: 8. The chain's CDR3 is CASSQDERTGRGYTF. DNA for the CDR3: TGTGCCAGCAGCCAAGATGAGCGGACAGGGCGAGGCTACACCTTC.

The rearrangement links TRBV3-1 (or the pseudogene TRBV3-2) to TRBJ2-5; D possibly corresponds to TRBD2 (6 bases). Germline-derived CDR1 and CDR2 are LGHDT and YNNKEL (reference sequence). The V end was cut by 1 base, the J end by 5 bases, with 14 bases between. The CDR3 contains 15 residues. In nucleotides, the CDR3 is TGTGCCAGCAGCCAAGCTATGGCAAGCGGGGAGACCCAGTACTTC. Its protein is CASSQAMASGETQYF.

The chain has TRBV24-1 and TRBJ2-5, with a possible D match to TRBD1 (5 bases). Trimming cost V 3 bases and J 9 bases, with 10 bases left between them. From germline, CDR1 is KGHDR and CDR2 SFDVKD. The CDR3 spans 12 residues. CDR3 amino acids: CATSDGARPQYF. The CDR3 nucleotides read TGTGCCACCAGTGATGGGGCCCGTCCCCAGTACTTC.

This chain's CDR3 is CASSFSLTSTPLHF. The DNA of the CDR3 is TGTGCCAGCAGCTTTTCGCTAACTAGTACACCCCTCCACTTT. The chain links TRBV7-2 to TRBJ1-6; D unclear. Germline values: CDR1 SGHTA, CDR2 FQGNSA. CDR3 length: 14 amino acids. V shed 3 bases and J shed 11 bases, with 14 bases lying between them.

V is TRBV3-1 (or the pseudogene TRBV3-2) and J is TRBJ2-7; 9 bases line up with TRBD1. The CDR3 is 17 amino acids. Germline CDR1 reads LGHDT; CDR2 reads YNNKEL (reference sequence). V shed 4 bases and J 0 bases; nucleotides not matched to a gene: 10. In nucleotides, the CDR3 is TGTGCCAGCAGCCGAGGGACAGGGTGGGGCCGCTCCTACGAGCAGTACTTC. Residues: CASSRGTGWGRSYEQYF.

The gene calls are TRBV5-4 and TRBJ1-2; D perhaps matches TRBD1 (5 bases). The V gene lost 5 bases and the J gene lost 1 base, with 18 bases spanning the gap. Germline-derived CDR1 and CDR2 are SGHNT and YYREEE (reference sequence). The CDR3 consists of 16 residues. The CDR3 sequence: CASRGYLTDVNYGYTF. CDR3 in DNA: TGTGCCAGCAGGGGGTATCTGACAGACGTTAACTATGGCTACACCTTC.

The chain uses TRBV14 and TRBJ1-4, with a possible D match to TRBD1 (6 bases). CDR1 and CDR2 (germline): SGHDN, FVKESK. With 0 bases removed from V and 3 bases from J, the gap between germline ends came to 11 bases. This CDR3 comprises 16 residues. The CDR3 region is CASSQDWTASNEKLFF. As DNA, the CDR3 is TGTGCCAGCAGCCAAGATTGGACAGCTTCTAATGAAAAACTGTTTTTT.

This chain links TRBV7-2 with TRBJ2-3, with a tentative D call TRBD2 (6 bases). The V and J ends lost 6 bases and 0 bases respectively, with 10 bases between them. This CDR3 spans 14 amino acids. Germline lookup yields CDR1 SGHTA and CDR2 FQGNSA. The CDR3 nucleotides are TGTGCCAGCAGACCGCGGGGTAGCACAGATACGCAGTATTTT. Translating it yields CASRPRGSTDTQYF.

The chain links TRBV19 to TRBJ1-2; a weak D match, TRBD1 (6 bases). This CDR3 contains 14 residues. CDR1 and CDR2 from the germline V gene are LNHDA and SQIVND (reference sequence). V lost 5 bases to trimming and J lost 7 bases, with 17 bases between them. Here the CDR3 DNA reads TGTGCCAGTAGTGCCCTTGGACAGATCCGTGGCTACACCTTC. Translated: CASSALGQIRGYTF.

The rearrangement joins TRBV6-2 or TRBV6-3 to TRBJ1-5, with no clear D. CDR1 and CDR2 from the germline V gene are MNHEY and SVGEGT. V lost 2 bases and J 4 bases, leaving 9 bases between the germline ends. CDR3 length: 14 residues. The CDR3 DNA reads TGTGCCAGCAGTTACGCGGCGCGGAATCAGCCCCAGCATTTT. Amino acid sequence: CASSYAARNQPQHF.

This rearrangement joins TRBV15 to TRBJ2-7; 7 positions match TRBD1. CDR1 LNHNV and CDR2 YYDKDF come from the germline V gene (reference sequence). The CDR3 consists of 14 residues. With V trimmed by 5 bases and J by 2 bases, 6 bases remained unmatched. The CDR3 spells CATSAETGTYEQYF. CDR3 bases: TGTGCCACCAGCGCAGAGACAGGGACCTACGAGCAGTACTTC.

The chain couples TRBV5-1 to TRBJ1-5, with D possibly being TRBD1 (5 bases). Trimming stripped 1 base from V and 7 bases from J, with 12 bases between. Germline CDR1 SGHRS, CDR2 YFSETQ. This CDR3 contains 14 residues. The CDR3 loop reads CASSLWGVGQPQHF. The CDR3 nucleotides are TGCGCCAGCAGCTTGTGGGGGGTGGGACAGCCCCAGCATTTT. Full variable domain (rest looked up from reference TRBV5-1 and TRBJ1-5): KAGVTQTPRYLIKTRGQQVTLSCSPISGHRSVSWYQQTPGQGLQFLFEYFSETQRNKGNFPGRFSGRQFSNSRSEMNVSTLELGDSALYLCASSLWGVGQPQHFGDGTRLSIL.

This clone has more than one count but fewer than ten. The chain combines TRBV9 with TRBJ2-2, with D perhaps matching TRBD1 (6 bases). Trimming took off 4 bases at V and 1 base at J, with 14 bases between the two ends. Germline CDR1 is SGDLS and CDR2 is YYNGEE. The CDR3 spans 16 residues. CDR3 amino acids: CASSTRGKRNTGELFF. The DNA of the CDR3 is TGTGCCAGCAGCACAAGGGGGAAACGGAACACCGGGGAGCTGTTTTTT.

As DNA, the CDR3 is TGTGCCAGCAGCCCGCGGACAGGGACGGCACCCCTCCACTTT. It translates to CASSPRTGTAPLHF. J is TRBJ1-6 and V is TRBV7-3, with 8 bases aligning to TRBD1. CDR3 size: 14 residues. V lost 5 bases, J lost 11 bases, and 8 bases stayed unmatched. Germline CDR1 reads SGHTA; CDR2 reads FQGTGA. The entire variable domain, with the rest obtained from reference TRBV7-3 and TRBJ1-6, is as follows: GAGVSQTPSNKVTEKGKYVELRCDPISGHTALYWYRQSLGQGPEFLIYFQGTGAADDSGLPNDRFFAVRPEGSVSTLKIQRTERGDSAVYLCASSPRTGTAPLHFGNGTRLTVT.

This rearrangement joins TRBV29-1 to TRBJ2-7; TRBD1 matches 8 bases. Germline V lookup: CDR1 SQVTM, CDR2 ANQGSEA. J lost 6 bases, V lost 0 bases, and 10 bases had no gene match. This CDR3 is 15 amino acids long. This chain's CDR3 is CSVEDRTGLSGEQYF. The CDR3 DNA reads as TGCAGCGTTGAAGATAGGACAGGGCTATCCGGCGAGCAGTACTTC.

This sequence joins TRBV12-2 and TRBJ2-7; no check of the table's D call, TRBD1, against the DNA was made. TRBV12-2 is flagged as a pseudogene. The CDR3 totals 14 residues. Here the CDR3 reads CASRFDRVRSEQYF. In DNA form, the CDR3 reads TGTGCAAGTCGCTTCGACAGGGTCAGAAGCGAGCAGTACTTC.

V usage is TRBV6-6 and J usage is TRBJ2-1, with 9 bases lining up with TRBD1. Germline CDR1 is MNHNY and CDR2 is SVGAGI (reference sequence). This CDR3 region has 15 residues. Trimming took 6 bases from V and 3 from J; bases not matched to a gene: 6. The CDR3 nucleotides read TGTGCCAGCAGGGCCGGGACAGGGTTCTACAATGAGCAGTTCTTC. Amino acid sequence: CASRAGTGFYNEQFF.

The chain links TRBV27 to TRBJ2-5, with D possibly matching TRBD2 (6 bases). V dropped 8 bases and J dropped 2 bases, with 9 bases sitting between them. The CDR3 is made up of 12 amino acids. Germline V lookup: CDR1 MNHEY, CDR2 SMNVEV (reference sequence). CDR3 loop: CASGDFQETQYF. The CDR3 DNA reads TGTGCCAGCGGGGACTTTCAAGAGACCCAGTACTTC.